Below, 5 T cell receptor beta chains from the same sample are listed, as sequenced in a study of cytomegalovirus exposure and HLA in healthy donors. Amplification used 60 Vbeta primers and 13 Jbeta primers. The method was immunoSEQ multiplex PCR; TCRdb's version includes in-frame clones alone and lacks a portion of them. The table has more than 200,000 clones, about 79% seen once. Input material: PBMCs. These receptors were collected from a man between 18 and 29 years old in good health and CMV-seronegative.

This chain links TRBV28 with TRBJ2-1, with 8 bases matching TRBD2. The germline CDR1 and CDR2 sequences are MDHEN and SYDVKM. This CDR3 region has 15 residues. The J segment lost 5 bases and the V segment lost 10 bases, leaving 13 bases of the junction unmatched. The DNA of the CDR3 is TGTGCCAAAAAAGTGCCTAGCGGGTACCACAATGAGCAGTTCTTC. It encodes CAKKVPSGYHNEQFF.

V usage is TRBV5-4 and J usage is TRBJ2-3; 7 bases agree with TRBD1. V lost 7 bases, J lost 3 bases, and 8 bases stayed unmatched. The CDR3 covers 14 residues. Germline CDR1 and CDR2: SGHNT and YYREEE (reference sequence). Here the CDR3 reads CASQGDRWTDTQYF. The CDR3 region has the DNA TGTGCCAGCCAGGGGGATCGGTGGACAGATACGCAGTATTTT.

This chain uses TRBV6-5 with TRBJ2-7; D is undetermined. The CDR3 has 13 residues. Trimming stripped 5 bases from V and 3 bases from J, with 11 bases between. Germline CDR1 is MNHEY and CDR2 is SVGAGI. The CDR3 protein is CASSEYLNYEQYF. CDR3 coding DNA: TGTGCCAGCAGTGAGTACCTAAACTACGAGCAGTACTTC.

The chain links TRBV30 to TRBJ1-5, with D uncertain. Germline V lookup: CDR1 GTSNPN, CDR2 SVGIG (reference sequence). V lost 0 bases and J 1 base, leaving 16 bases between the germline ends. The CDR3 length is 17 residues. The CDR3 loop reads CAWSVSAAGMSNQPQHF. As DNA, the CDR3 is TGTGCCTGGAGTGTATCCGCCGCAGGAATGAGCAATCAGCCCCAGCATTTT.

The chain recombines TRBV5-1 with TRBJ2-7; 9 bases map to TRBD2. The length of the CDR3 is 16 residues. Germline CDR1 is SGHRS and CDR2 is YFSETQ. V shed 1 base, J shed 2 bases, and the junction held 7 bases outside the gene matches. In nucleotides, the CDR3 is TGCGCCAGCAGCTTGACATTAGCGGGGGCCACCTACGAGCAGTACTTC. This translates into CASSLTLAGATYEQYF. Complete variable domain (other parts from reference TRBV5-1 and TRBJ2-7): KAGVTQTPRYLIKTRGQQVTLSCSPISGHRSVSWYQQTPGQGLQFLFEYFSETQRNKGNFPGRFSGRQFSNSRSEMNVSTLELGDSALYLCASSLTLAGATYEQYFGPGTRLTVT.